This T cell receptor (beta chain) was retrieved from a study of cytomegalovirus exposure and HLA in healthy donors. V lost 4 bases and J lost 5, with 14 bases in between. Germline V gives CDR1 SEHNR, CDR2 FQNEAQ (reference sequence). The CDR3 spans 14 residues. Each donor's status was that of a healthy bone marrow donor. Findings of the study overall: Accurate HLA-A and HLA-B prediction from TCR beta sequences was reported for most subjects. V- and J-gene trimming of TCR beta was linked (in a later analysis) to a missense DCLRE1C variant. The study flagged approximately 180 TCR beta chains as cytomegalovirus-associated.

For this clone: Its antigen remains unknown.

Use of 60 Vbeta and 13 Jbeta primers characterized the PCR. Produced via immunoSEQ multiplex PCR; TCRdb's table is partial and in-frame only. The sample has about 140,000 clones, approximately 84% seen once. This sequence was found in a woman aged 40 to 50 in good health and CMV-seronegative. The specimen was PBMCs. This chain connects TRBV7-9 to TRBJ2-5, with D possibly TRBD1 on 6 matching bases. CDR3 sequence (DNA): TGTGCCAGCAGCTCTACAGGGTCAGGGGAGACCCAGTACTTC. Its protein is CASSSTGSGETQYF.